The T cell receptor beta chain under discussion was sequenced for a study of T-cell memory formation after mild COVID-19. Regarding the study as a whole: A subset of responding clones appeared in pre-infection memory, suggesting cross-reactive memory joined. Clones which contracted sat mainly in CM and EM if CD4+, and in EMRA if CD8+.

TCRdb independently ran MiXCR on the 5' RACE reads; one entry per CDR3 protein. The table lists fewer than 90,000 distinct CDR3 sequences, 9.5% to 15% of them singletons. There are a few counts of this clonotype. Its antigen is unknown. This sequence was found in a young man who had mild COVID-19 (a few samples of this study predate the infection). Cell type and time point are not known. The sequencing input was PBMCs or a T cell subset sorted from them (not recorded which).

CDR3 amino acids: CSARDPERGSDTQYF. The CDR3 DNA sequence: TGCAGTGCTAGAGATCCAGAGCGGGGTAGCGATACGCAGTATTTT. V usage is TRBV20-1 and J usage is TRBJ2-3; 7 positions agree with TRBD2. The CDR3 consists of 15 residues. V lost 0 bases, J lost 6 bases, and 9 bases stayed unmatched. CDR1 DFQATT and CDR2 SNEGSKA come from the germline V gene (reference sequence).